This TCR beta chain was retrieved from a study of prognosis after radiotherapy for stage I lung cancer. Study-level information: Squamous cell carcinoma tumors occurred in seven patients, adenocarcinoma in roughly eleven.

Looked up from germline, CDR1 is SGHRS and CDR2 is YFSETQ. V lost 0 bases, J lost 1 base, and 10 bases lay in between. The CDR3 has 15 residues. TCR beta CDR3 was amplified from genomic DNA by two-round multiplex PCR. Round-one PCR had primers specific to each TRBV and TRBJ gene. With universal primers, the second PCR round was performed. TCRdb reanalysed the multiplex PCR reads using MiXCR and keeps one entry per CDR3 protein. Here the sample spans approximately 30,000 distinct CDR3 sequences, less than 35% being singletons. In its sample, this clonotype was seen many times. This clonotype was obtained from a donor of 50 years or more with non-small cell lung cancer. This specimen consisted of PBMCs, obtained before or after stereotactic body radiation therapy (not recorded which). The V and J genes are TRBV5-1 and TRBJ1-2; D ambiguous. For the CDR3, the DNA is TGCGCCAGCAGCTTGGACACGGATTTTAACTATGGCTACACCTTC. It is translated as CASSLDTDFNYGYTF.